The TCR beta chain under discussion was sequenced for a study of blood T cell repertoires in COVID-19. Study overall: Sources were T cells, B-cell-depleted T cells, or PBMCs; the material itself was cDNA or gDNA.

Germline CDR1 is MDHEN and CDR2 is SYDVKM. V shed 3 bases and J shed 0 bases, with 18 bases lying between them. The CDR3 spans 18 residues. The assay was immunoSEQ multiplex PCR, and TCRdb's table has in-frame clones only and misses some. The sample lists 300,000 to 350,000 clones, approximately 86% occurring once. Those who participated ranged in age from roughly 18 to 89 years and resided in about two dozen US areas. Allocation to cohorts depended on clinical history reported by the participants. Sequences were obtained from PBMCs or T cells enriched from blood (not recorded which). V is TRBV28 and J is TRBJ1-3, with D perhaps TRBD1 (6 bases). The sequence came from a woman aged 40 to 55 with acute COVID-19. The CDR3 sequence: CASSFAGWARGSGNTIYF. In DNA form, the CDR3 reads TGTGCCAGCAGTTTTGCCGGATGGGCCAGGGGCTCTGGAAACACCATATATTTT.